This section outlines one TCR beta chain sequence together with its context. Seattle's cohort entered during active infection and was followed longitudinally. The sample is drawn from a study of blood T cell repertoires in COVID-19. Authors' processing steps: Estimation of nucleated cell counts was performed using reference gene primer amplification. Data came from immunoSEQ multiplex PCR; TCRdb stores just in-frame clones and leaves some out. That table supplies the V and J calls and clone size; D and trimming were determined from the DNA. The table shows about 150,000 clones, with roughly 93% occurring only once. There are 13 residues in the CDR3. V was clipped by 4 bases and J by 8 bases; unmatched bases: 8. The germline V gene encodes CDR1 SGDLS and CDR2 YYNGEE.

This sequence originates from a man younger than 30 with COVID-19, enrolled during active disease. The chain uses TRBV9 and TRBJ1-2; 7 bases match TRBD1. The material sequenced was peripheral blood. The CDR3 loop reads CASSSPTGLGYTF. The CDR3 DNA follows: TGTGCCAGCAGCTCACCGACAGGGCTGGGCTACACCTTC. Variable domain in full (rest from reference TRBV9 and TRBJ1-2): DSGVTQTPKHLITATGQRVTLRCSPRSGDLSVYWYQQSLDQGLQFLIQYYNGEERAKGNILERFSAQQFPDLHSELNLSSLELGDSALYFCASSSPTGLGYTFGSGTRLTVV.